The rows below give T cell receptor beta chains drawn from one sample of a study of blood T cells in healthy people across ages. One entry per CDR3 protein results from TCRdb running MiXCR on the 5' RACE reads. The sample has 1.5 million to 2 million distinct CDR3 sequences; about 50% are singletons. The sequenced sample consisted of blood. The receptors shown here come from a woman aged 35 to 49 in good health. Each CDR3 is given with its conserved first and last residue. A D gene is named only where the DNA matches it firmly. Rows may omit the clone size; those that give it use once, few, many or a size class.

j_call	v_call	d_call	clone_size	cdr3_aa	cdr3_nt
TRBJ2-5	TRBV7-2	TRBD2	NA	CASSLALVAGAETQYF	TGTGCCAGCAGCTTAGCGCTGGTAGCGGGGGCAGAGACCCAGTACTTC
TRBJ2-3	TRBV7-2	NA	NA	CASSPHPGDTQYF	TGTGCCAGCAGCCCCCACCCAGGAGATACGCAGTATTTT
TRBJ2-7	TRBV25-1	TRBD2	NA	CASSEWGLDEQYF	TGTGCCAGCAGTGAATGGGGACTAGACGAGCAGTACTTC
TRBJ2-1	TRBV28	TRBD1	NA	CASSPRTGDSNEQFF	TGTGCCAGCAGTCCCAGGACAGGTGATAGCAATGAGCAGTTCTTC
TRBJ1-2	TRBV7-9	NA	NA	CVSSLADRLGGYTF	TGTGTCAGCAGCTTAGCTGACCGTTTGGGAGGCTACACCTTC
TRBJ1-2	TRBV4-3	NA	few	CASSQDYRTESNYGYTF	TGCGCCAGCAGCCAAGATTACCGGACAGAGAGTAACTATGGCTACACCTTC
TRBJ1-1	TRBV28	TRBD1	few	CASSPRQGRGTEAFF	TGTGCCAGCAGTCCTCGACAGGGTCGTGGCACTGAAGCTTTCTTT
TRBJ1-4	TRBV29-1	TRBD1	NA	CSVTGQGADNEKLFF	TGCAGCGTCACGGGACAGGGGGCTGATAATGAAAAACTGTTTTTT
TRBJ2-7	TRBV7-2	NA	NA	CASSPREDWSSSYNEQYF	TGTGCCAGCAGCCCCCGTGAGGACTGGTCCAGCTCCTACAATGAGCAGTACTTC
TRBJ1-2	TRBV18	TRBD1	once	CASSGDSTYGYTF	TGTGCCAGCTCCGGGGACAGCACCTATGGCTACACCTTC
TRBJ2-5	TRBV12-3/TRBV12-4	TRBD2	NA	CATGGNGGETQYF	TGTGCCACCGGGGGGAACGGGGGAGAGACCCAGTACTTC
TRBJ2-3	TRBV7-6	NA	few	CASSTSADTQYF	TGTGCCAGCAGCACCTCGGCGGATACGCAGTATTTT
TRBJ2-3	TRBV20-1	NA	NA	CSARDPRRLSTDTQYF	TGCAGTGCTAGAGATCCTAGACGCCTGAGCACAGATACGCAGTATTTT
TRBJ2-5	TRBV12-5	NA	few	CASGLVHQGIGTQYF	TGTGCTAGTGGTTTGGTACATCAGGGAATCGGGACCCAGTACTTC
TRBJ2-1	TRBV5-6	NA	NA	CASSSSHGLSSYNEQFF	TGTGCCAGCAGCTCGTCGCACGGCCTGAGCTCCTACAATGAGCAGTTCTTC
TRBJ2-5	TRBV12-3/TRBV12-4	TRBD1	NA	CASRVTGEETQYF	TGTGCCAGCAGGGTGACAGGGGAAGAGACCCAGTACTTC
TRBJ1-1	TRBV12-3/TRBV12-4	NA	NA	CASSPRGGGGTEAFF	TGTGCCAGCAGTCCGCGGGGTGGCGGGGGCACTGAAGCTTTCTTT
TRBJ2-3	TRBV12-3/TRBV12-4	NA	NA	CASSFRRSRADTQYF	TGTGCCAGCAGTTTCAGGAGATCGAGAGCAGATACGCAGTATTTT
TRBJ2-3	TRBV29-1	NA	NA	CSVESPRGQASTDTQYF	TGCAGCGTTGAATCTCCAAGGGGCCAGGCGAGCACAGATACGCAGTATTTT
TRBJ2-1	TRBV4-1	NA	NA	CASSQGIGKNEQFF	TGCGCCAGCAGCCAAGGGATAGGAAAGAATGAGCAGTTCTTC
TRBJ2-7	TRBV5-6	TRBD2	NA	CASSSPGLAGSSYEQYF	TGTGCCAGCAGCTCCCCCGGACTAGCGGGGAGCTCCTACGAGCAGTACTTC
TRBJ2-1	TRBV6-5	NA	NA	CASNSGVDEQFF	TGTGCCAGCAATTCGGGGGTGGATGAGCAGTTCTTC
TRBJ2-7	TRBV29-1	NA	NA	CSVEFPPSNSYEQYF	TGCAGCGTTGAATTCCCTCCGTCTAATTCCTACGAGCAGTACTTC
TRBJ2-1	TRBV5-1	TRBD1	NA	CASSLIPGTAYNEQFF	TGCGCCAGCAGCTTGATCCCCGGGACAGCGTACAATGAGCAGTTCTTC
TRBJ2-4	TRBV18	NA	few	CASSPARSPNIQYF	TGTGCCAGCTCGCCTGCTAGATCCCCAAACATTCAGTACTTC
TRBJ2-3	TRBV20-1	TRBD2	NA	CSARVAGGGDTQYF	TGCAGTGCTAGGGTAGCGGGGGGAGGGGATACGCAGTATTTT
TRBJ1-1	TRBV12-3/TRBV12-4	NA	NA	CASSLLQNTEAFF	TGTGCCAGCAGTTTATTACAGAACACTGAAGCTTTCTTT
TRBJ2-5	TRBV12-3/TRBV12-4	TRBD2	NA	CASSYSGGAIETQYF	TGTGCCAGCAGTTATAGCGGGGGGGCCATTGAGACCCAGTACTTC
TRBJ2-5	TRBV28	NA	few	CASSFPGNQQETQYF	TGTGCCAGCAGTTTTCCAGGGAATCAGCAAGAGACCCAGTACTTC
TRBJ1-5	TRBV11-2	NA	NA	CASSRSPQGYQPQHF	TGTGCCAGCAGTCGCTCTCCCCAGGGGTATCAGCCCCAGCATTTT
TRBJ2-7	TRBV7-2	NA	few	CASSPTRDIVLYEQYF	TGTGCCAGCAGCCCCACAAGGGACATTGTGCTCTACGAGCAGTACTTC
TRBJ2-7	TRBV20-1	TRBD2	NA	CSARDWRGGAYEQYF	TGCAGTGCTAGAGATTGGCGGGGGGGAGCCTACGAGCAGTACTTC
TRBJ2-4	TRBV6-5	TRBD1	few	CASSRTGTGENIQYF	TGTGCCAGCAGCCGAACCGGGACAGGGGAGAACATTCAGTACTTC
TRBJ2-7	TRBV2	TRBD1	NA	CASSEVQGGPYEQYF	TGTGCCAGCAGTGAGGTACAGGGGGGTCCCTACGAGCAGTACTTC
TRBJ2-5	TRBV6-6	NA	few	CASRSGGRQETQYF	TGTGCCAGCAGAAGTGGGGGGCGGCAAGAGACCCAGTACTTC
TRBJ2-1	TRBV25-1	TRBD2	NA	CASARTGTSGFNEQFF	TGTGCCAGCGCAAGAACCGGGACTAGCGGATTCAATGAGCAGTTCTTC
TRBJ2-4	TRBV4-2	NA	few	CASSQGQGDWIQYF	TGTGCCAGCAGCCAAGGGCAGGGAGATTGGATTCAGTACTTC
TRBJ2-1	TRBV5-6	TRBD2	NA	CASTGRGSSYNEQFF	TGTGCCAGCACCGGGAGGGGGAGCTCCTACAATGAGCAGTTCTTC
TRBJ2-5	TRBV4-3	TRBD2	NA	CASSQAGTRPETQYF	TGCGCCAGCAGCCAAGCAGGGACTAGACCGGAGACCCAGTACTTC
TRBJ2-1	TRBV6-2/TRBV6-3	TRBD2	few	CASSISGAVGDNEQFF	TGTGCCAGCAGTATTAGCGGGGCCGTCGGGGACAATGAGCAGTTCTTC
TRBJ2-3	TRBV6-2/TRBV6-3	NA	NA	CASIPEGAPTDTQYF	TGTGCCAGCATCCCGGAAGGGGCCCCCACAGATACGCAGTATTTT
TRBJ2-7	TRBV20-1	NA	NA	CSASGSAYEQYF	TGCAGTGCTAGTGGTAGCGCCTACGAGCAGTACTTC
TRBJ2-6	TRBV18	NA	NA	CASSPTGSSLSGANVLTF	TGTGCCAGCTCACCAACAGGCAGTTCACTCTCTGGGGCCAACGTCCTGACTTTC
TRBJ2-1	TRBV5-1	NA	many	CASSLTGEQFF	TGTGCCAGCAGCTTAACAGGGGAGCAGTTCTTC
TRBJ1-2	TRBV4-3	TRBD1	NA	CASSATTGAYGYTF	TGCGCCAGCAGCGCCACGACAGGGGCCTATGGCTACACCTTC
TRBJ2-3	TRBV10-3	TRBD2	NA	CAISAPTSGTDTQYF	TGTGCCATCAGTGCGCCAACTAGCGGAACAGATACGCAGTATTTT
TRBJ1-2	TRBV4-1	TRBD1	few	CASSQGPGQNNYGYTF	TGCGCCAGCAGCCAAGGACCGGGACAGAATAACTATGGCTACACCTTC
TRBJ2-3	TRBV20-1	NA	NA	CSAESPHDTYLTDTQYF	TGCAGTGCTGAAAGCCCCCATGACACCTACCTCACAGATACGCAGTATTTT
TRBJ2-5	TRBV7-9	NA	NA	CASSLGSSVYQETQYF	TGTGCCAGCAGCTTAGGAAGTAGCGTGTACCAAGAGACCCAGTACTTC
TRBJ1-2	TRBV9	NA	NA	CASSARGVANYGYTF	TGTGCCAGCAGCGCCCGCGGGGTTGCTAACTATGGCTACACCTTC
TRBJ1-4	TRBV7-2	TRBD1	NA	CASSPRTGLGYEKLFF	TGTGCCAGCAGCCCCCGGACAGGGTTGGGATATGAAAAACTGTTTTTT
TRBJ2-7	TRBV5-1	NA	NA	CASSDDSLGYEQYF	TGCGCCAGCAGCGACGACAGCCTAGGATACGAGCAGTACTTC
TRBJ1-2	TRBV4-2	NA	NA	CASSQDLGAGNGYTF	TGTGCCAGCAGCCAAGATCTTGGGGCAGGGAATGGCTACACCTTC
TRBJ2-5	TRBV20-1	TRBD2	NA	CSARDLRGGRETQYF	TGCAGTGCTAGAGATCTCCGGGGGGGCCGAGAGACCCAGTACTTC
TRBJ2-5	TRBV7-2	TRBD2	few	CASSTRTSGGRETQYF	TGTGCCAGCAGCACTAGGACTAGCGGGGGGAGGGAGACCCAGTACTTC
TRBJ1-1	TRBV9	NA	NA	CASSADLAATAEAFF	TGTGCCAGCAGCGCGGACCTAGCGGCCACAGCTGAAGCTTTCTTT
TRBJ2-1	TRBV20-1	NA	few	CSARDFALLNEQFF	TGCAGTGCTAGAGATTTTGCCTTACTCAATGAGCAGTTCTTC